This TCR beta chain was observed in a study of T cell changes during pregnancy in multiple sclerosis. The CDR3 extends over 13 amino acids. With 1 base clipped from V and 5 bases from J, the junction kept 1 base outside the gene matches. In germline, CDR1 is ENHRY, CDR2 SYGVKD. Here immunoSEQ multiplex PCR was the method, and the copy in TCRdb shows in-frame clones only, minus some. This repertoire shows approximately 40,000 clones, about 90% found once; its top ten account for 9.5% to 13%. This clonotype was sampled from a female donor with multiple sclerosis, enrolled in a pregnancy study. The specimen was CD8+ T cells from peripheral blood mononuclear cells, collected after pregnancy. The rearrangement uses TRBV10-3 and TRBJ2-5; TRBD2 agrees at 7 bases. The chain's CDR3 is CAISEWGGETQYF. In DNA form, the CDR3 reads TGTGCCATCAGTGAGTGGGGGGGGGAGACCCAGTACTTC.